This TCR beta chain was captured by sequencing in a study of OX40 agonist ivuxolimab in advanced cancers. Overall study context: Of mixed ages from about 20 to 80 and averaging approximately 60 years, the group was roughly 85% male. Three patients had partial responses: one hepatocellular carcinoma, two cutaneous melanoma.

TCRdb's table, derived via immunoSEQ multiplex PCR, lists solely in-frame clones and lacks some. The sample shows 25,000 to 35,000 clones, roughly 83% of them seen only once. Sample: CD4+ or CD8+ T cells sorted from blood, taken in a trial of the OX40 agonist ivuxolimab. This TCR was recovered from an adult with an advanced solid tumor such as melanoma, head and neck, liver or kidney cancer.

The CDR3 DNA follows: TGTGCCAGCAGCCAAGTCGAGGGGCGTCAGCCCCAGCATTTT. As protein: CASSQVEGRQPQHF. The V and J genes are TRBV4-2 and TRBJ1-5; a weak D match, TRBD1 (5 bases). Germline V gene sequence: CDR1 LGHNA, CDR2 YNFKEQ. The CDR3 length is 14 residues. Between the trimmed V and J ends, which lost 1 base and 6 bases, there was a span of 10 bases.